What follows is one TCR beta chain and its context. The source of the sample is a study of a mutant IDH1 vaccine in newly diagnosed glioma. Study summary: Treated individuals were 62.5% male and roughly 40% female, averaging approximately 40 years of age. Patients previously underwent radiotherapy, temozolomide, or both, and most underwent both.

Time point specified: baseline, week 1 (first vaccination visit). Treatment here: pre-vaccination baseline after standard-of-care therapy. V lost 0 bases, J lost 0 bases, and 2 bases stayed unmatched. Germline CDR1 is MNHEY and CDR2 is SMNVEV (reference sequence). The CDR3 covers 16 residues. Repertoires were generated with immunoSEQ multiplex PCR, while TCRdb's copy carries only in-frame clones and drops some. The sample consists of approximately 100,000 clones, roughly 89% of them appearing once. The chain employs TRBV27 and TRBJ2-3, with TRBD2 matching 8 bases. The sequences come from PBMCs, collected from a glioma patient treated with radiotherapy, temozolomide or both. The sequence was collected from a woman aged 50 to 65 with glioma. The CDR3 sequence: CASSLSGGRSTDTQYF. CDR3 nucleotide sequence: TGTGCCAGCAGTTTATCGGGCGGGAGGAGCACAGATACGCAGTATTTT.